Listed below are T cell receptor beta chains from one sample, sequenced in a study of T cell responses to AZD1222 COVID-19 vaccine. Generated by immunoSEQ multiplex PCR, the TCRdb table keeps only in-frame clones and is missing some. The sample includes approximately 150,000 clones, roughly 88% of them seen just once. The sample was peripheral blood, taken 28 days after the second dose of the MenACWY control vaccine. The receptors stem from an adult who received the MenACWY meningococcal vaccine as a control. Both conserved end residues are part of each CDR3. A D gene is named only where the DNA matches it firmly. The size field is filled for only some rows; it gives once, few, many or a size class.

d_gene	abundance	len	j_gene	v_gene	CDR3nt	CDR3aa
-	-	13	TRBJ1-2	TRBV9	TGTGCCAGCAGCGTAGCGCAGGGGTCGGGCTACACCTTC	CASSVAQGSGYTF
TRBD1	once	14	TRBJ1-1	TRBV6-5	TGTGCCAGCAGCCGCGGGACAGGGGGCACTGAAGCTTTCTTT	CASSRGTGGTEAFF
TRBD2	once	16	TRBJ2-1	TRBV6-5	TGTGCCAGCAGTTACTCGGCTAGCGGGGACCTAAATGAGCAGTTCTTC	CASSYSASGDLNEQFF
-	few	14	TRBJ2-1	TRBV5-1	TGCGCCAGCAGCTTGGATCTGACCTACAATGAGCAGTTCTTC	CASSLDLTYNEQFF
TRBD1	-	15	TRBJ2-7	TRBV5-4	TGTGCCAGCAGCCCGGCGCAGGGGGCGACCTACGAGCAGTACTTC	CASSPAQGATYEQYF
-	once	14	TRBJ1-2	TRBV4-2	TGTGCCAGCAGCCAGCTCAGCGGGGGCCTTGGCTACACCTTC	CASSQLSGGLGYTF
-	-	14	TRBJ1-2	TRBV11-3	TGTGCCAGCAGCTTCCAGGGTGCTCCCTATGGCTACACCTTC	CASSFQGAPYGYTF
-	-	15	TRBJ1-2	TRBV7-3	TGTGCCAGCAGCTTAACAGGGGGGGATAACTATGGCTACACCTTC	CASSLTGGDNYGYTF
TRBD2	-	16	TRBJ2-1	TRBV30	TGTGCCTGGAGGAGCGGGGGGGCCTCCCCATACAATGAGCAGTTCTTC	CAWRSGGASPYNEQFF
-	-	14	TRBJ1-1	TRBV19	TGTGCCAGTAGCCCCCGGGCTGAGAACACTGAAGCTTTCTTT	CASSPRAENTEAFF
TRBD2	few	14	TRBJ2-7	TRBV7-2	TGTGCCAGCAGCATCACTAGCGGCGGCCTGGAGCAGTACTTC	CASSITSGGLEQYF
-	-	14	TRBJ1-1	TRBV7-3	TGTGCCAGCAGCTTAACAGGAGAGAACACTGAAGCTTTCTTT	CASSLTGENTEAFF
-	-	14	TRBJ1-1	TRBV11-3	TGTGCCAGCAGACTCACCCGGATGAACACTGAAGCTTTCTTT	CASRLTRMNTEAFF
TRBD2	-	16	TRBJ2-7	TRBV9	TGTGCCAGCAGCGTAGCGGTGGGGGGACTAGAAGCCAAGCAGTACTTC	CASSVAVGGLEAKQYF
-	-	16	TRBJ1-2	TRBV7-2	TGTGCCAGCAGCCCACGCAGGGCGGGGGTTCCGGATGGCTACACCTTC	CASSPRRAGVPDGYTF
-	-	14	TRBJ1-5	TRBV10-3	TGTGCCATCATTCGGGGGGCTGGCAATCAGCCCCAGCATTTT	CAIIRGAGNQPQHF
-	-	13	TRBJ2-2	TRBV13	TGTGCCAGCAACTACAAAGACACCGGGGAGCTGTTTTTT	CASNYKDTGELFF
TRBD1	-	13	TRBJ1-1	TRBV5-4	TGTGCCAGCAGCCTCCAAGGGGGCCTTGAAGCTTTCTTT	CASSLQGGLEAFF
-	-	12	TRBJ1-2	TRBV9	TGTGCCAGCAGCGTAGACAACTATGGCTACACCTTC	CASSVDNYGYTF
-	-	14	TRBJ1-1	TRBV27	TGTGCCAGCAGTTTATCAGGGGTGAACACTGAAGCTTTCTTT	CASSLSGVNTEAFF
-	-	15	TRBJ1-4	TRBV5-6	TGTGCCAGCAGCTTGGGGCCGATACCAGTTGAAAAACTGTTTTTT	CASSLGPIPVEKLFF
-	few	14	TRBJ1-1	TRBV2	TGTGCCAGCAGTTTCTACCGGGAGAACACTGAAGCTTTCTTT	CASSFYRENTEAFF
-	-	13	TRBJ1-1	TRBV25-1	TGTGCCAGCAGCTCGACCGTGAACACTGAAGCTTTCTTT	CASSSTVNTEAFF
-	-	12	TRBJ2-5	TRBV3-1/TRBV3-2	TGTGCCAGCAGCCTAACACCAGAGACCCAGTACTTC	CASSLTPETQYF
-	-	16	TRBJ2-3	TRBV27	TGTGCCAGCAGTACTAGAGGGGGGTCAAGCACAGATACGCAGTATTTT	CASSTRGGSSTDTQYF
TRBD1	-	14	TRBJ1-1	TRBV2	TGTGCCAGCAGTAGTACAGGGGGCTGGACTGAAGCTTTCTTT	CASSSTGGWTEAFF
-	-	13	TRBJ2-1	TRBV5-1	TGCGCCAGCAGCTTCATACAGAAGAATGAGCAGTTCTTC	CASSFIQKNEQFF
-	-	14	TRBJ2-3	TRBV9	TGTGCCAGCAGCGTCACGGGCTTCACAGATACGCAGTATTTT	CASSVTGFTDTQYF
-	-	16	TRBJ1-5	TRBV19	TGTGCCAGTAGTATGAGTCCAGGGGTCAACCATCAGCCCCAGCATTTT	CASSMSPGVNHQPQHF
-	-	13	TRBJ2-7	TRBV2	TGTGCCAGCAGTGTTGAAGTGAGCTACGAGCAGTACTTC	CASSVEVSYEQYF
-	-	16	TRBJ1-5	TRBV4-1	TGCGCCAGCAGCCAAGATCCAGGGTATAGCAATCAGCCCCAGCATTTT	CASSQDPGYSNQPQHF
-	-	12	TRBJ1-2	TRBV5-1	TGCGCCAGCAGGTTTCCCGCTGAGAGCTACACCTTC	CASRFPAESYTF
TRBD1	-	14	TRBJ1-2	TRBV7-2	TGTGCCAGCAGTTCAAGGAAGGGGGCGGACGGCTACACCTTC	CASSSRKGADGYTF
TRBD2	-	13	TRBJ2-3	TRBV29-1	TGCAGCGGAAAGCGGGGGAGCACAGATACGCAGTATTTT	CSGKRGSTDTQYF
TRBD1	once	15	TRBJ1-1	TRBV18	TGTGCCAGCTCACCGCGACAGGGAGGTGGTACTGAAGCTTTCTTT	CASSPRQGGGTEAFF
-	few	15	TRBJ2-1	TRBV18	TGTGCCAGCTCACCACCTGGGCACCTCCGAAATGAGCAGTTCTTC	CASSPPGHLRNEQFF
-	-	12	TRBJ2-4	TRBV6-2/TRBV6-3	TGTGCCAGCAGTTACCAGGGATCCATTCAGTACTTC	CASSYQGSIQYF
TRBD1	-	15	TRBJ1-2	TRBV6-5	TGTGCCAGCAGGTCGGGGACAGGACTTAACTATGGCTACACCTTC	CASRSGTGLNYGYTF
TRBD2	-	19	TRBJ2-3	TRBV9	TGTGCCAGCAGCGTAGAAGGACTAGCGGGGCATTTATCAGCAGATACGCAGTATTTT	CASSVEGLAGHLSADTQYF
-	-	15	TRBJ1-6	TRBV7-2	TGTGCCAGCAGCTTAGGAACAGGGAGAAATTCACCCCTCCACTTT	CASSLGTGRNSPLHF
TRBD1	-	12	TRBJ2-1	TRBV5-1	TGCGCCAGCAGCTTACAGGGGAATGAGCAGTTCTTC	CASSLQGNEQFF